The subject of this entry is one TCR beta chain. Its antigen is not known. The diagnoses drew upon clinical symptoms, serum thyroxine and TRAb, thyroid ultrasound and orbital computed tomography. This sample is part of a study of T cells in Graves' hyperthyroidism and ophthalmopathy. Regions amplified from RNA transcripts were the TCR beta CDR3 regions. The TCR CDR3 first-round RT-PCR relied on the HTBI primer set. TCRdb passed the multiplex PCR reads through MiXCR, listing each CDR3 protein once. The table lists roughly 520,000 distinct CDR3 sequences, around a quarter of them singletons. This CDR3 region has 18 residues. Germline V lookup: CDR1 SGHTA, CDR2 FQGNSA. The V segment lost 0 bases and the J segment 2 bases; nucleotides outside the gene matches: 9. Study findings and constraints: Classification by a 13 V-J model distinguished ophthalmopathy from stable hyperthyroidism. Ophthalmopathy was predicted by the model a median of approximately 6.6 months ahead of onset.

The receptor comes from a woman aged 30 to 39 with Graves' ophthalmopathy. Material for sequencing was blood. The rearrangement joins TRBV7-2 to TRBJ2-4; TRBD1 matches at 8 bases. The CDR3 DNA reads TGTGCCAGCAGCTTAGCAGCCGGACAGGGCAGGACCAAAAACATTCAGTACTTC. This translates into CASSLAAGQGRTKNIQYF.